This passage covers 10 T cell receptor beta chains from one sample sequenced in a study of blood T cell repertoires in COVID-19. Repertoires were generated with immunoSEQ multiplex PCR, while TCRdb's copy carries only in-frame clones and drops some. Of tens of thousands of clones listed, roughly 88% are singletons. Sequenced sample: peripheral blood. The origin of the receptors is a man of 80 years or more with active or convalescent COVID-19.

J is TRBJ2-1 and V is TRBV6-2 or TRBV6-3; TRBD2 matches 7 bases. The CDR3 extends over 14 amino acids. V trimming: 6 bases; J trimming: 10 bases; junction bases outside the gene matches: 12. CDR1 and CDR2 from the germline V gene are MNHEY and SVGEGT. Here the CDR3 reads CASSRQRPAGEQFF. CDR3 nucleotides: TGTGCCAGCAGCCGACAAAGACCAGCGGGGGAGCAGTTCTTC.

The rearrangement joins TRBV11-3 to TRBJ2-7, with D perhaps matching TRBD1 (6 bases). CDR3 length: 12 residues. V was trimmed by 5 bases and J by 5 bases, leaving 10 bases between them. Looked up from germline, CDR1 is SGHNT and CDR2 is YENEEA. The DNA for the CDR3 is TGTGCCAGCAGCGGCCGGGACAACGAGCAGTACTTC. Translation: CASSGRDNEQYF.

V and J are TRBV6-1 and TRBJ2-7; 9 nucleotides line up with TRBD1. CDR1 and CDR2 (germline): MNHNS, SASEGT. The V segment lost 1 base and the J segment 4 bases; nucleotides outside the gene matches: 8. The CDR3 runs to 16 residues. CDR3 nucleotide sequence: TGTGCCAGCAGTGAAGGCCTTCCGGGACAGGGTTACGAGCAGTACTTC. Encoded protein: CASSEGLPGQGYEQYF.

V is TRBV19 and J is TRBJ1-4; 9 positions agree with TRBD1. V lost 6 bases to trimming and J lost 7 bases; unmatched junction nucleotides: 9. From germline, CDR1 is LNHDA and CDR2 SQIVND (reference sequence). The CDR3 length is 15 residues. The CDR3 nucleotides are TGTGCCAGTAGAGGGGCCGACAGGGGGAGTGAAAAACTGTTTTTT. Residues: CASRGADRGSEKLFF. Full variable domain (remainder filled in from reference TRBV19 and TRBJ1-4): DGGITQSPKYLFRKEGQNVTLSCEQNLNHDAMYWYRQDPGQGLRLIYYSQIVNDFQKGDIAEGYSVSREKKESFPLTVTSAQKNPTAFYLCASRGADRGSEKLFFGSGTQLSVL.

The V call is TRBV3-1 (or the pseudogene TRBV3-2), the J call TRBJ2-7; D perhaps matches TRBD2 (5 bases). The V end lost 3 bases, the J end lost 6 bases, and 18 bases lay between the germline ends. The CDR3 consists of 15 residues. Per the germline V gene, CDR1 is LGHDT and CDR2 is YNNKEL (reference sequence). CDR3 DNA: TGTGCCAGCAGCCATACCCCGGGATTCGACTCCGAGCAGTACTTC. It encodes CASSHTPGFDSEQYF.

The CDR3 DNA reads as TGTGCCAGCAGCCCTTTGACTAGCGGGAGAGGCAATGAGCAGTTCTTC. It encodes CASSPLTSGRGNEQFF. The chain carries TRBV7-2 and TRBJ2-1; 12 nucleotides line up with TRBD2. Germline lookup yields CDR1 SGHTA and CDR2 FQGNSA. Germline trimming cut 5 bases from V and 6 bases from J; bases unmatched to any gene: 8. The CDR3 consists of 16 residues.

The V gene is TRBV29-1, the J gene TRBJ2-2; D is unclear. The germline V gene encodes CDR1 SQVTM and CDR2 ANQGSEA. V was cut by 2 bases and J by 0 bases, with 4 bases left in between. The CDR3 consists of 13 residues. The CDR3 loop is CSVETTNTGELFF. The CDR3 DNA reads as TGCAGCGTTGAAACAACGAACACCGGGGAGCTGTTTTTT.

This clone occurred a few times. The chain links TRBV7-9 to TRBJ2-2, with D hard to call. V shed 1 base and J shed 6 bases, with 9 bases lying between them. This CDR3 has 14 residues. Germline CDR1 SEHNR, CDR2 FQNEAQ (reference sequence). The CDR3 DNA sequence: TGTGCCAGCAGCTTAGGCCTAATCGCCGGGGAGCTGTTTTTT. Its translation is CASSLGLIAGELFF.

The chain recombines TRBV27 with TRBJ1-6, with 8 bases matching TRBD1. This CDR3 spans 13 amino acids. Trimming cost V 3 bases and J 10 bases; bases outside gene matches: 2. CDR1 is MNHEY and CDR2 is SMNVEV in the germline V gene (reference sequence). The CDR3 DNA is TGTGCCAGCAGTTTGGGGGACAGGTCACCCCTCCACTTT. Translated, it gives CASSLGDRSPLHF.

The CDR3 DNA is TGTGCCAGCAGCTTGGCAGGGGATGCTTTCTTT. Translated, it gives CASSLAGDAFF. This chain connects TRBV5-5 to TRBJ1-1, with D perhaps matching TRBD1 (6 bases). CDR1 is SGHKS and CDR2 is YYEKEE in the germline V gene (reference sequence). The CDR3 has 11 residues. Trimming pared 0 bases from V and 11 bases from J, leaving 8 bases between.